There are a few counts of the clone carrying this T cell receptor beta chain. The antigen remains undetermined. CDR1 is MDHEN, CDR2 SYDVKM, per germline. The CDR3 loop spans 19 amino acids. J gave up 7 bases and V 4 bases, and 22 bases lay outside the gene matches. The data were obtained in a study of T-cell reconstitution after alpha-beta-depleted transplantation in children. Study-level findings and limits: The study traced high day-60 TCRbeta diversity in some patients to surviving recipient T cells and thymic progenitors. Among T cells one year after transplant, newly produced cells accounted for most counts and diversity. The origin of alpha-beta T cells about two months after transplant was reportedly several hundred expanded graft clones.

During its preparation, the TCRbeta library received unique molecular identifiers. From the PCR reads, TCRdb called clonotypes with MiXCR, one entry per CDR3 protein. Counted here are fewer than 550,000 distinct CDR3 sequences, about an eighth occurring once; the ten biggest clones make up 14%. The rearrangement uses TRBV28 and TRBJ2-1, with 7 bases that match TRBD2. The origin of this receptor is a female patient aged 2-9 years who had a stem cell transplant for aplastic anemia, so the T cells may come from the graft donor. The sample here was PBMCs, mostly from graft donor cells, taken 180 days after TCRalphabeta/CD19-depleted stem cell transplant. The CDR3 DNA sequence: TGTGCCAGCAGTTCCCCCGCCCCTCCAGCGGGGTTTTGGGTGAATGAGCAGTTCTTC. This translates into CASSSPAPPAGFWVNEQFF.